The 16 T cell receptor beta chains below all came from one sample that was sequenced in a study of glioma-infiltrating T cells after dendritic cell vaccination. Specified time point: after dendritic cell vaccination, including at tumor progression/relapse. TCRdb's table, derived via immunoSEQ multiplex PCR, lists solely in-frame clones and lacks some. In the table there are tens of thousands of clones, roughly four fifths of which are singletons. The source material was blood, sampled after dendritic cell vaccination. These TCRs come from a human donor with glioblastoma.

This clone was found once. The chain joins TRBV4-1 to TRBJ1-2; 8 bases are shared with TRBD1. The germline CDR1 and CDR2 sequences are MGHRA and YSYEKL. V lost 4 bases, J lost 2 bases, and 6 bases stayed unmatched. This CDR3 region has 15 residues. As DNA, the CDR3 is TGCGCCAGCAGCCCCGACAGGGGAGCAAACTATGGCTACACCTTC. This sequence encodes CASSPDRGANYGYTF.

The CDR3 nucleotides read TGCGCCAGCAGCCAAGTTACGGGGTCCGCGGGGAGCTACGAGCAGTACTTC. It is translated as CASSQVTGSAGSYEQYF. V and J are TRBV4-1 and TRBJ2-7; tentative D call: TRBD2 (6 bases). V dropped 1 base and J dropped 3 bases, with 19 bases sitting between them. The CDR3 has 17 residues. The V gene's germline CDR1 is MGHRA and CDR2 YSYEKL.

This chain links TRBV4-1 with TRBJ2-4; D unclear. Germline V lookup: CDR1 MGHRA, CDR2 YSYEKL. The CDR3 covers 15 residues. V was trimmed by 3 bases and J by 1 base, leaving 10 bases between them. The CDR3 nucleotides read TGCGCCAGCAGCCAGCCAGAAATCGCCAAAAACATTCAGTACTTC. This sequence encodes CASSQPEIAKNIQYF.

A single count supports this clone. The rearrangement joins TRBV11-2 to TRBJ2-1, with 10 bases aligning to TRBD1. V was clipped by 4 bases and J by 5 bases; unmatched bases: 5. This CDR3 has 15 residues. Germline V CDR1 and CDR2: SGHAT, FQNNGV. The DNA of the CDR3 is TGTGCCAGCAGCTCGTCGGACAGGGGGAACAATGAGCAGTTCTTC. This translates into CASSSSDRGNNEQFF.

V and J are TRBV5-1 and TRBJ2-7; D is possibly TRBD2 (5 bases). There are 14 residues in the CDR3. Germline CDR1 is SGHRS and CDR2 is YFSETQ. Between the trimmed V and J ends, which lost 1 base and 2 bases, there was a span of 10 bases. CDR3: CASSLFPGTYEQYF. The CDR3 nucleotides are TGCGCCAGCAGCTTGTTCCCGGGAACCTACGAGCAGTACTTC.

The chain joins TRBV7-3 to TRBJ1-1; D unresolved. Germline CDR1 SGHTA, CDR2 FQGTGA. Trimming stripped 0 bases from V and 0 bases from J, with 2 bases between. The CDR3 is 13 amino acids. The CDR3 is CASSLTLNTEAFF. In DNA, the CDR3 is TGTGCCAGCAGCTTAACCTTGAACACTGAAGCTTTCTTT.

The J gene is TRBJ1-4, the V gene TRBV7-8; no definite D call. Germline-derived CDR1 and CDR2 are SGHVS and FQNEAQ. V lost 5 bases and J lost 0, with 16 bases in between. This CDR3 comprises 17 residues. This CDR3 reads CASSRRGVLSTNEKLFF. In DNA, the CDR3 is TGTGCCAGCAGCAGAAGAGGCGTATTATCAACTAATGAAAAACTGTTTTTT.

This chain joins TRBV19 and TRBJ1-2, with D maybe TRBD1 (5 bases). Trimming stripped 3 bases from V and 5 bases from J, with 10 bases between. Germline CDR1 and CDR2: LNHDA and SQIVND (reference sequence). The CDR3 spans 13 residues. The CDR3 protein is CASSIKTAYGYTF. The CDR3, as DNA: TGTGCCAGTAGTATTAAGACAGCGTATGGCTACACCTTC.

As concerns this clone: This sample also contains other DNA sequences that code for the same CDR3. The chain uses TRBV28 and TRBJ1-2, with 7 bases that match TRBD1. The CDR3 totals 12 residues. V lost 9 bases and J lost 5; bases outside the gene matches: 6. Germline lookup yields CDR1 MDHEN and CDR2 SYDVKM. Here the CDR3 DNA reads TGTGCCAGTCCACAGGGGATGTATGGCTACACCTTC. Translation gives CASPQGMYGYTF.

The CDR3 DNA follows: TGTGCCAGCAGCTCACCGGGACAGGGCAATTCACCCCTCCACTTT. It encodes CASSSPGQGNSPLHF. The chain employs TRBV7-2 and TRBJ1-6; 9 nucleotides match TRBD1. The CDR3 loop spans 15 amino acids. Germline V gene lookup returns CDR1 SGHTA and CDR2 FQGNSA. With 4 bases clipped from V and 7 bases from J, the junction kept 5 bases outside the gene matches.

This chain connects TRBV10-3 to TRBJ1-2; 9 nucleotides line up with TRBD1. CDR3 length: 15 residues. The V segment lost 8 bases and the J segment 6 bases; nucleotides outside the gene matches: 13. The germline V gene has CDR1 ENHRY and CDR2 SYGVKD. The CDR3 is CAIGEQGAGGDGYTF. The CDR3 DNA reads TGTGCCATCGGAGAACAGGGGGCAGGGGGAGATGGCTACACCTTC.

V usage is TRBV6-5 and J usage is TRBJ2-3, with a tentative D call TRBD1 (6 bases). This CDR3 is 14 amino acids long. The germline V gene encodes CDR1 MNHEY and CDR2 SVGAGI. Between the trimmed V and J ends, which lost 5 bases and 1 base, there was a span of 10 bases. The CDR3 loop reads CASSEDRRTDTQYF. DNA of the CDR3: TGTGCCAGCAGTGAGGACAGACGCACAGATACGCAGTATTTT.

The V call is TRBV5-1, the J call TRBJ1-2; no firm D call. The germline V gene has CDR1 SGHRS and CDR2 YFSETQ. V lost 4 bases to trimming and J lost 8 bases, with 24 bases between them. The CDR3 is made up of 16 amino acids. CDR3 protein: CASSTIIDRGPGGYTF. The DNA of the CDR3 is TGCGCCAGCAGCACCATAATAGACCGGGGTCCGGGGGGCTACACCTTC.

CDR3 sequence: CASSRTGGTEAFF. The CDR3 nucleotides read TGTGCCAGCAGCAGGACAGGGGGCACTGAAGCTTTCTTT. This chain connects TRBV9 to TRBJ1-1; 10 nucleotides match TRBD1. CDR1 is SGDLS, CDR2 YYNGEE, per germline. V lost 4 bases and J lost 4; bases outside the gene matches: 1. The CDR3 consists of 13 residues.

The rearrangement uses TRBV2 and TRBJ1-2; TRBD1 matches at 12 bases. Germline values: CDR1 SNHLY, CDR2 FYNNEI. V lost 6 bases, J lost 4 bases, and 6 bases stayed unmatched. The CDR3 is 15 residues long. The CDR3 loop reads CASRAGTGGGYGYTF. DNA for the CDR3: TGTGCCAGCAGAGCTGGGACAGGGGGCGGCTATGGCTACACCTTC.

The chain joins TRBV9 to TRBJ2-7; D perhaps matches TRBD1 (6 bases). The CDR3 spans 18 residues. V was clipped by 6 bases and J by 3 bases, with 28 bases between them. Germline values: CDR1 SGDLS, CDR2 YYNGEE. CDR3: CASKCSVVRTEPHYEQYF. The CDR3 nucleotides are TGTGCCAGCAAGTGTAGTGTGGTCAGGACAGAGCCGCACTACGAGCAGTACTTC.